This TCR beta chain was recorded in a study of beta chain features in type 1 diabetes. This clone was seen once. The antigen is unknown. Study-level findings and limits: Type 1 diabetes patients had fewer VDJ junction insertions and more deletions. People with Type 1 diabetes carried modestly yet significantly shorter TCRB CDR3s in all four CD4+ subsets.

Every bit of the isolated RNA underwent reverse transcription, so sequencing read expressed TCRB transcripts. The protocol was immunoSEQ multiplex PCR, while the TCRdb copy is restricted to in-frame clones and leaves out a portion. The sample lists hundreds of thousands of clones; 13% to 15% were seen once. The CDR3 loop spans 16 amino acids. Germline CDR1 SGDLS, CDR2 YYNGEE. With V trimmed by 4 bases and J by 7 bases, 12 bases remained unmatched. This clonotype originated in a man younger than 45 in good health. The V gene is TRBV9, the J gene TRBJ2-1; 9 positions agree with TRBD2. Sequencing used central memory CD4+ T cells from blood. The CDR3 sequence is CASSSTHSGRGNEQFF. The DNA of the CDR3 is TGTGCCAGCAGCTCGACCCATAGCGGGAGAGGAAATGAGCAGTTCTTC. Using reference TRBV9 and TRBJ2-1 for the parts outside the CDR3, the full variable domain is DSGVTQTPKHLITATGQRVTLRCSPRSGDLSVYWYQQSLDQGLQFLIQYYNGEERAKGNILERFSAQQFPDLHSELNLSSLELGDSALYFCASSSTHSGRGNEQFFGPGTRLTVL.